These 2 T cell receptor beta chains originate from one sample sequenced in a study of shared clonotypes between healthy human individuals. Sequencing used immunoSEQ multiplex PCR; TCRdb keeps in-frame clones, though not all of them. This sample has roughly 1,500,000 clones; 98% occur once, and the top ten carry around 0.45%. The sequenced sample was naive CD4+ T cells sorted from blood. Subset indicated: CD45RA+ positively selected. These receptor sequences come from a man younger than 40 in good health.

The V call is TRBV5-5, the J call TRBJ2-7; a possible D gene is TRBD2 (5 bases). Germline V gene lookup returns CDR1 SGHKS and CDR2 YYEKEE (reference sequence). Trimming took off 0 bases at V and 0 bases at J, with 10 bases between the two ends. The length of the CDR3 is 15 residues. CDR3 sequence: CASSLGRRSSYEQYF. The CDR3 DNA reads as TGTGCCAGCAGCTTGGGGCGGAGGAGCTCCTACGAGCAGTACTTC.

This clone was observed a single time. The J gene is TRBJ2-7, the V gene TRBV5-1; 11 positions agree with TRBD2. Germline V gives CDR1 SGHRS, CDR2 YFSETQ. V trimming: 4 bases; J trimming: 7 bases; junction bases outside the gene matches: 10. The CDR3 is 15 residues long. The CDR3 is CASSEASGRLGEQYF. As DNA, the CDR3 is TGCGCCAGCAGCGAAGCTAGCGGGAGGTTGGGGGAGCAGTACTTC. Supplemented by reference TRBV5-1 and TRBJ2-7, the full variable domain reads KAGVTQTPRYLIKTRGQQVTLSCSPISGHRSVSWYQQTPGQGLQFLFEYFSETQRNKGNFPGRFSGRQFSNSRSEMNVSTLELGDSALYLCASSEASGRLGEQYFGPGTRLTVT.